This TCR beta chain stems from a study of CD8 T cells in Susac syndrome. Roughly 0.45 to 1 ug RNA was reverse transcribed with random hexamers. immunoSEQ multiplex PCR amplified TCR beta CDR3 across 54 Vbeta, 13 Jbeta. TCRdb used MiXCR to reprocess the immunoSEQ multiplex PCR reads, holding one entry per CDR3 protein. The table has about 210,000 distinct CDR3 sequences, nearly 97% seen once. V shed 5 bases and J shed 3 bases, with 13 bases lying between them. From germline, CDR1 is SEHNR and CDR2 FQNEAQ (reference sequence). The CDR3 contains 14 residues. The sample comprised CD4+ T cells from PBMCs. The sequence derives from a human donor with multiple sclerosis. The V gene is TRBV7-9, the J gene TRBJ1-1; no clear D. The CDR3 protein is CASSRRERDTEAFF. CDR3 in DNA: TGTGCCAGCAGCCGTCGTGAGCGCGACACTGAAGCTTTCTTT.